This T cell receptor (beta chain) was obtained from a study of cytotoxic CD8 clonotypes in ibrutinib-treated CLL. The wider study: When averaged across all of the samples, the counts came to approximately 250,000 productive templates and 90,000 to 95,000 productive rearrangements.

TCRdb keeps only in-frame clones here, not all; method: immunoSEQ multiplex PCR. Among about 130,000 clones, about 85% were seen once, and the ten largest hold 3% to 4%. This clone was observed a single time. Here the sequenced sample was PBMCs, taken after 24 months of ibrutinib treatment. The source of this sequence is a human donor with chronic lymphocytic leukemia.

The CDR3 is CASSSSPRDRGRNIQYF. CDR3 bases: TGTGCCAGCAGCTCCAGTCCTCGGGACAGGGGGCGGAACATTCAGTACTTC. The chain links TRBV7-9 to TRBJ2-4, with 12 bases identical to TRBD1. V lost 4 bases and J lost 7; bases outside the gene matches: 11. CDR1 is SEHNR, CDR2 FQNEAQ, per germline (reference sequence). This CDR3 spans 17 amino acids.